Listed below are T cell receptor beta chains from one sample, sequenced in a study of early T cells in non-severe SARS-CoV-2 infection. MiXCR, run by TCRdb on the 5' RACE reads, gives a single entry per CDR3 protein. The table records approximately 48,000 distinct CDR3 sequences, about 10% of them present only once. Material for sequencing was whole blood. The receptors were gathered from an adult who was a healthcare worker with PCR-confirmed SARS-CoV-2 infection or an uninfected control (not recorded which). The CDR3 runs from the conserved cysteine through the conserved F or W. A D gene is named only where the DNA matches it firmly. Clone size is shown for a subset of rows, as once, few, many or a class of expanded clone.

clone_size: NA
j_call: TRBJ2-7
v_call: TRBV29-1
d_call: TRBD2
cdr3_nt: TGCAGCGTCGTGAATTGGGAGGGGAGTGGCGACGAGCAGTACTTC
cdr3_aa: CSVVNWEGSGDEQYF

clone_size: NA
j_call: TRBJ2-1
v_call: TRBV4-2
d_call: NA
cdr3_nt: TGTGCCAGCAGCCAAGATCGGCGAAGGGGTTGGGATGAGCAGTTCTTC
cdr3_aa: CASSQDRRRGWDEQFF

clone_size: many
j_call: TRBJ2-1
v_call: TRBV7-6
d_call: TRBD1
cdr3_nt: TGTGCCAGCAACCCGGGACAGACAAGCTCCTACAATGAGCAGTTCTTC
cdr3_aa: CASNPGQTSSYNEQFF

clone_size: NA
j_call: TRBJ2-1
v_call: TRBV28
d_call: NA
cdr3_nt: TGTGCCAGCAGCCACAATGAGCAGTTCTTC
cdr3_aa: CASSHNEQFF

clone_size: many
j_call: TRBJ2-7
v_call: TRBV12-3/TRBV12-4
d_call: TRBD1
cdr3_nt: TGTGCCAGCAGTTCCCTGACAGGGAGCCACGAGCAGTACTTC
cdr3_aa: CASSSLTGSHEQYF

clone_size: NA
j_call: TRBJ2-5
v_call: TRBV6-2/TRBV6-3
d_call: TRBD1
cdr3_nt: TGTGCCAGCAGTTACGTTGGGACAGAAGAGACCCAGTACTTC
cdr3_aa: CASSYVGTEETQYF

clone_size: many
j_call: TRBJ1-5
v_call: TRBV21-1
d_call: NA
cdr3_nt: TGTGCCAGCAGCGGCCAGTCGGGTCGCAATCAGCCCCAGCATTTT
cdr3_aa: CASSGQSGRNQPQHF

clone_size: NA
j_call: TRBJ2-2
v_call: TRBV6-5
d_call: NA
cdr3_nt: TGTGCCAGCAGTTACTCTTCTAACACCGGGGAGCTGTTTTTT
cdr3_aa: CASSYSSNTGELFF

clone_size: NA
j_call: TRBJ2-7
v_call: TRBV28
d_call: TRBD2
cdr3_nt: TGTGCCAGCAGCCCCTGGGCGGCTAGCGGATCCTACGAGCAGTACTTC
cdr3_aa: CASSPWAASGSYEQYF

clone_size: NA
j_call: TRBJ2-7
v_call: TRBV6-2/TRBV6-3
d_call: NA
cdr3_nt: TGTGCCAGCAGTCTTCACTACGAGCAGTACTTC
cdr3_aa: CASSLHYEQYF

clone_size: many
j_call: TRBJ2-1
v_call: TRBV28
d_call: TRBD2
cdr3_nt: TGTGCCAGCAGCCCCCTCGATAGCGGGAGGAATAAGCAGTTCTTC
cdr3_aa: CASSPLDSGRNKQFF

clone_size: NA
j_call: TRBJ2-1
v_call: TRBV6-6
d_call: NA
cdr3_nt: TGTGCCAGCAGCCTAGGATCCCTTGGCTACAATGAGCAGTTCTTC
cdr3_aa: CASSLGSLGYNEQFF

clone_size: NA
j_call: TRBJ2-1
v_call: TRBV28
d_call: NA
cdr3_nt: TGTGCCAGCATGAGCCGTGAGCAGTTCTTC
cdr3_aa: CASMSREQFF

clone_size: many
j_call: TRBJ1-1
v_call: TRBV6-5
d_call: TRBD1
cdr3_nt: TGTGCCAGCAGTTACACTGGACAGGGGCCGGAAGCTTTCTTT
cdr3_aa: CASSYTGQGPEAFF

clone_size: many
j_call: TRBJ2-1
v_call: TRBV20-1
d_call: TRBD2
cdr3_nt: TGCAGTGCTAGTTCGTCCTCAAGTCGCGGGAGGCAACGGATATACAATGAGCAGTTCTTC
cdr3_aa: CSASSSSSRGRQRIYNEQFF

clone_size: many
j_call: TRBJ2-6
v_call: TRBV28
d_call: TRBD1
cdr3_nt: TGTGCCAGCAGTTTATATGGACAGGGGGGCTCTGGGGCCAACGTCCTGACTTTC
cdr3_aa: CASSLYGQGGSGANVLTF